The subject of this entry is one T cell receptor (beta chain). This specimen comes from a study of blood T cell repertoires in COVID-19. Study overall: Samples representing acute and convalescent COVID-19 were sourced from the United States, Italy and Spain.

Methods used by the authors: Quantification of nucleated cells was approximated via reference gene primer amplification. Libraries were prepared by immunoSEQ multiplex PCR; TCRdb keeps only in-frame clonotypes and omits some of them. V, J and clone size were drawn from that table, and D and trimming were deduced from the DNA. The sample includes roughly 200,000 clones, 90% of them seen just once. CDR3 length: 17 amino acids. The V segment lost 0 bases and the J segment 3 bases; nucleotides outside the gene matches: 10. In germline, CDR1 is MNHEY, CDR2 SMNVEV (reference sequence). This chain joins TRBV27 and TRBJ2-7; 8 bases line up with TRBD2. The specimen sequenced was peripheral blood. This receptor was identified in a man aged 45-65 years with acute or convalescent COVID-19. CDR3 protein: CASSLSPSGGGSYEQYF. The CDR3 nucleotides are TGTGCCAGCAGTTTATCGCCTTCGGGGGGGGGAAGCTACGAGCAGTACTTC.